This T cell receptor (beta chain) was profiled in a study of naive and memory T cell subsets. Germline V lookup: CDR1 MRHNA, CDR2 SNTAGT. CDR3 length: 15 residues. V shed 4 bases and J shed 3 bases, with 12 bases lying between them. At least ten counts were recorded for this clonotype. Treatment specified: skin biopsy from PPD injection site in Mantoux-positive individual. TCR cDNA received a 3' ligated oligonucleotide that carried a UMI. Amplification of ligated cDNA took four PCR rounds with SP2 and nested alpha and beta constant primers. One entry per CDR3 protein results from TCRdb running MiXCR on the UMI-ligation and nested PCR reads. This sample has around 20,000 distinct CDR3 sequences, with 4.5% to 7% found just once.

The TCR sequence derives from an adult in good health. The material was skin, obtained from a tuberculin skin test site. The chain has TRBV6-4 and TRBJ2-2; D perhaps matches TRBD1 (6 bases). CDR3 loop: CASSVGAADTGELFF. The CDR3 nucleotides read TGTGCCAGCAGTGTGGGGGCAGCGGACACCGGGGAGCTGTTTTTT.